The source of this TCR beta chain is a study of blood T cell repertoires in COVID-19 (dated by TCRdb to the early 2020s). With regard to the full study: Samples covering the acute and convalescent phases of COVID-19 were provided by collaborators in the United States, Italy and Spain. The prospective study material was composed of cDNA or gDNA derived from T cells, B-cell-depleted T cells, or PBMCs. Subjects who had been exposed to COVID-19, were actively infected with it, or had recovered from it provided the deeply sampled blood TCRbeta repertoires that made up the dataset. The repertoires were released in a freely available public database intended as a resource for research on the immune response to SARS-CoV-2. Samples came from the ongoing ImmuneRACE study (first 160 participants) plus 1,254 subjects from 6 global collaborators. The sample metadata nearly always contained a de-identified subject ID, COVID-19 status, age in years and sex. Where available, HLA class I and class II types were obtained from metadata supplied by the sample provider rather than from assay-based typing.

The immunoSEQ Assay, a bias-controlled multiplex PCR, was used to amplify TCRbeta CDR3 regions from genomic DNA. The original pipeline was this. The number of nucleated cells in each sample was estimated from the amplification of reference gene primers within the assay. Sequence reads were collapsed and filtered to measure the absolute abundance of every unique TCRbeta CDR3 rearrangement. For each sample, productive Simpson clonality was calculated as the square root of Simpson's diversity index across productive rearrangements. The source is immuneACCESS, and TCRdb retained only in-frame sequences with V and J called. Part of the clones is not carried over; for the studies checked, unresolved V genes explain less than half of this, and the remainder is unexplained. Clone size and V and J calls were adopted from that table, with D and trimming inferred from the DNA. The sample includes roughly 150,000 clones, with 75% to 90% observed a single time. The ten largest account for roughly 15% of the sample.

Results the study describes overall, beyond this receptor: The amount of clinical and demographic metadata varied by source and participant and was provided uncurated.

A note on this clone: Its binding antigen is unknown. No base quality values were provided; no much bigger clone lies one nucleotide off.

A distance of 8 bases separates the germline ends of V and J, which lose 8 bases and 0 bases respectively. CDR1 and CDR2 are read off the germline V gene as MNHEY and SVGAGI. The cysteine opens and the phenylalanine closes a CDR3 of 12 amino acids. The kept DNA is CDR3 alone, 36 bases in frame from the first base. Whole blood was collected in K2EDTA tubes by collaborating institutions according to the institutions' own protocols. Collaborator samples were shipped for TCRbeta analysis as frozen whole blood, isolated PBMCs, or DNA extracted from either sample type. The receptor was isolated from a middle-aged woman with acute or convalescent COVID-19. Sequencing used peripheral blood. The chain was built from TRBV6-5 and TRBJ2-7; confidence is insufficient to name the D gene. The nucleotide sequence reads TGTGCCAGCCGAGACACCTCCTACGAGCAGTACTTC. This is translated as CASRDTSYEQYF.